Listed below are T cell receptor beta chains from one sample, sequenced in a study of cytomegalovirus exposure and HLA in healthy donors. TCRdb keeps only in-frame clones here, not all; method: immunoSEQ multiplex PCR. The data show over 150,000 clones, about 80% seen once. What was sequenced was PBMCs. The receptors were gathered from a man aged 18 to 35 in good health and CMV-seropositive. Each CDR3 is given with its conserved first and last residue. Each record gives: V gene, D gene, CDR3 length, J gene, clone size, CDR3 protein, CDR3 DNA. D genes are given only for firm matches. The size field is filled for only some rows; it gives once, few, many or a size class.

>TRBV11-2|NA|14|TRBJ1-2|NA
CASSLARQGLGYTF
TGTGCCAGCAGCTTAGCTCGGCAGGGCCTTGGCTACACCTTC
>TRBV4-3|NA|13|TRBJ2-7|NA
CASSQAQGYEQYF
TGCGCCAGCAGCCAAGCGCAGGGCTACGAGCAGTACTTC
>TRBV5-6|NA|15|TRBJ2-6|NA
CASSLVGSGANGLTF
TGTGCCAGCAGCTTGGTGGGTTCTGGGGCCAACGGCCTGACTTTC
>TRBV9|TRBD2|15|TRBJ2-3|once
CASSPRSLASDTQYF
TGTGCCAGCAGCCCCCGTTCACTAGCGAGTGATACGCAGTATTTT
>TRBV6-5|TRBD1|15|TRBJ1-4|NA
CASSWQGASNEKLFF
TGTGCCAGCAGTTGGCAGGGGGCTTCTAATGAAAAACTGTTTTTT
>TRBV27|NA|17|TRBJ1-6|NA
CASSYRGASPFNSPLHF
TGTGCCAGCAGTTATCGTGGGGCCTCTCCCTTTAATTCACCCCTCCACTTT
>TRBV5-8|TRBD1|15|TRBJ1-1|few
CASSLGQGAGTEAFF
TGTGCCAGCAGCTTGGGACAGGGGGCCGGGACTGAAGCTTTCTTT
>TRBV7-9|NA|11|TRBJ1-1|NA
CASSPSAEAFF
TGTGCCAGCAGCCCCTCGGCTGAAGCTTTCTTT
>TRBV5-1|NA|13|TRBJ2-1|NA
CASSPSLEGEQFF
TGCGCCAGCAGCCCTTCCCTAGAGGGTGAGCAGTTCTTC
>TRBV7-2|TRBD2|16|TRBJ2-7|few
CASSLEWLAGSYEQYF
TGTGCCAGCAGCTTAGAGTGGCTAGCGGGGTCCTACGAGCAGTACTTC
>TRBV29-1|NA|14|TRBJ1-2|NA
CSVAPRQAHYGYTF
TGCAGCGTTGCGCCAAGACAGGCGCACTATGGCTACACCTTC
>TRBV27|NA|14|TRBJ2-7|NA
CASSLRQGSYEQYF
TGTGCCAGCAGTTTAAGGCAGGGATCCTACGAGCAGTACTTC
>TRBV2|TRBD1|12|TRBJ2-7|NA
CASSGQGREQYF
TGTGCTAGCAGTGGACAGGGGAGGGAGCAGTACTTC
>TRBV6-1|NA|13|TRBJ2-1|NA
CASSEWPLDEQFF
TGTGCCAGCAGTGAGTGGCCCTTGGATGAGCAGTTCTTC
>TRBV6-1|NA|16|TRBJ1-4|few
CASSEARLSVNEKLFF
TGTGCCAGCAGTGAGGCCAGGCTTTCGGTTAATGAAAAACTGTTTTTT
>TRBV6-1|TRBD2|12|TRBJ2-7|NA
CASGGVRNEQYF
TGTGCCAGCGGGGGGGTAAGGAACGAGCAGTACTTC
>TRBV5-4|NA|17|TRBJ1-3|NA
CASSLMGGRGSGNTIYF
TGTGCCAGCAGCTTGATGGGAGGGAGAGGATCAGGAAACACCATATATTTT
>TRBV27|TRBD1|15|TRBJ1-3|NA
CASRSGQGSGNTIYF
TGTGCCAGCAGATCCGGACAGGGGTCTGGAAACACCATATATTTT
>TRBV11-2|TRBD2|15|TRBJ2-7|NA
CASSSGGGPLREQYF
TGTGCCAGCAGCTCCGGCGGGGGTCCCCTTAGGGAGCAGTACTTC
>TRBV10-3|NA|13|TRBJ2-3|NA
CAISESGGEVKYF
TGTGCCATCAGTGAGTCTGGGGGCGAAGTTAAGTATTTT